Following are 31 T cell receptor beta chains from one sample sequenced in a study of regulatory T cells in long-lasting Graves disease. Stated time point: newly diagnosed GD, antithyroid drugs for less than 3 months. Extracted RNA from PBMCs served as the source of the TCR library. Combining iRepertoire HTBI primers with Arm-PCR of CDR3 regions, the authors built TCR beta libraries. One entry per CDR3 protein, called by TCRdb with MiXCR from the multiplex PCR reads. The data contain more than 450,000 distinct CDR3 sequences, about 12% of them singletons. In addition, the sample was reused for a study of T cells in Graves' hyperthyroidism and ophthalmopathy.

Sequencing used peripheral blood mononuclear cells (PBMCs), obtained at new diagnosis, from a patient treated with antithyroid drugs. Every receptor here comes from a woman aged 25 to 45 with Graves disease.

This clonotype has a count of ten or more. This chain connects TRBV20-1 to TRBJ2-1; 14 nucleotides align to TRBD2. The CDR3 length is 13 residues. Trimming removed 7 bases from V and 6 bases from J; junction bases left unmatched: 2. Germline values: CDR1 DFQATT, CDR2 SNEGSKA (reference sequence). CDR3 nucleotides: TGCAGTGGCGGACTAGCGGGAGGCAATGAGCAGTTCTTC. This sequence encodes CSGGLAGGNEQFF.

This clonotype was found a few times. The chain has TRBV19 and TRBJ2-2; D remains ambiguous. CDR1 and CDR2 from the germline V gene are LNHDA and SQIVND (reference sequence). V lost 11 bases to trimming and J lost 3 bases, with 10 bases between them. The CDR3 contains 12 residues. CDR3 nucleotide sequence: TGTGCCTCAACTTGGGACACCGGGGAGCTGTTTTTT. Translation gives CASTWDTGELFF.

This clonotype was counted ten times or more. The chain combines TRBV7-6 with TRBJ2-5; D is possibly TRBD1 (6 bases). The germline V and J ends were trimmed by 3 bases and 4 bases, with 12 bases remaining between them. This CDR3 has 14 residues. Germline CDR1 and CDR2: SGHVS and FNYEAQ. The CDR3 loop is CASSFGQGIETQYF. CDR3 in DNA: TGTGCCAGCAGCTTTGGGCAGGGGATAGAGACCCAGTACTTC. Using reference TRBV7-6 and TRBJ2-5 for the parts outside the CDR3, the full variable domain is GAGVSQSPRYKVTKRGQDVALRCDPISGHVSLYWYRQALGQGPEFLTYFNYEAQQDKSGLPNDRFSAERPEGSISTLTIQRTEQRDSAMYRCASSFGQGIETQYFGPGTRLLVL.

This clonotype was detected many times. The gene calls are TRBV12-3 or TRBV12-4 and TRBJ2-1; 9 positions match TRBD1. V trimming: 5 bases; J trimming: 4 bases; junction bases outside the gene matches: 6. This CDR3 spans 15 amino acids. The CDR3 here is CASSPDRGVYNEQFF. The CDR3 nucleotides are TGTGCCAGCAGTCCCGACAGGGGGGTTTACAATGAGCAGTTCTTC.

This clonotype was detected a few times. The chain is built from TRBV20-1 and TRBJ1-2; D is unclear. Germline V gene sequence: CDR1 DFQATT, CDR2 SNEGSKA (reference sequence). Trimming took 3 bases from V and 5 from J, leaving 7 bases between them. The CDR3 sequence is 11 residues long. The chain's CDR3 is CSASGEYGYTF. CDR3 bases: TGCAGTGCTAGTGGGGAATATGGCTACACCTTC.

At least ten counts were recorded for this clonotype. V is TRBV6-1 and J is TRBJ1-5; 7 positions agree with TRBD1. V dropped 4 bases and J dropped 0; count of bases not matched to a gene: 3. Germline loops: CDR1 MNHNS, CDR2 SASEGT. The CDR3 totals 15 residues. This chain's CDR3 is CASSGQGYSNQPQHF. In nucleotides, the CDR3 is TGTGCCAGCAGTGGACAGGGTTATAGCAATCAGCCCCAGCATTTT.

This clonotype showed up many times. The chain uses TRBV6-2 or TRBV6-3 and TRBJ1-2; 10 bases match TRBD1. The CDR3 is made up of 16 amino acids. Germline V gene sequence: CDR1 MNHEY, CDR2 SVGEGT. J was trimmed by 3 bases and V by 0 bases; bases with no gene match: 4. The CDR3 here is CASSYSPDRGDYGYTF. DNA for the CDR3: TGTGCCAGCAGTTACTCACCGGACAGGGGGGACTATGGCTACACCTTC.

The chain is built from TRBV20-1 and TRBJ2-3; 8 nucleotides agree with TRBD2. In germline, CDR1 is DFQATT, CDR2 SNEGSKA (reference sequence). V was clipped by 3 bases and J by 5 bases; unmatched bases: 16. The CDR3 length is 17 residues. The CDR3 sequence: CSASAPPWREDEDTQYF. The CDR3 coding sequence is TGCAGTGCTAGCGCCCCTCCTTGGCGGGAGGACGAAGATACGCAGTATTTT.

This clonotype has ten or more counts. The chain carries TRBV27 and TRBJ2-7; TRBD2 matches at 10 bases. The germline CDR1 and CDR2 sequences are MNHEY and SMNVEV (reference sequence). The CDR3 extends over 16 amino acids. J gave up 3 bases and V 0 bases, and 5 bases lay outside the gene matches. This CDR3 reads CASSLSGTSVFYEQYF. CDR3 coding DNA: TGTGCCAGCAGTTTATCCGGGACTAGCGTCTTCTACGAGCAGTACTTC.

This clonotype was seen repeatedly, ten times or more. J is TRBJ2-1 and V is TRBV20-1; D is uncertain. Trimming took 2 bases from V and 0 from J, leaving 11 bases between them. This CDR3 spans 15 amino acids. CDR1 and CDR2 (germline): DFQATT, SNEGSKA (reference sequence). The CDR3 loop reads CSARPTLGSYNEQFF. In DNA, the CDR3 is TGCAGTGCTAGACCGACCTTGGGCTCCTACAATGAGCAGTTCTTC.

Only a few counts were recorded for this clonotype. The rearrangement uses TRBV27 and TRBJ2-4; TRBD2 matches 12 bases. V was pared by 4 bases and J by 0 bases, with 4 bases of the junction left unmatched. Germline V gives CDR1 MNHEY, CDR2 SMNVEV (reference sequence). This CDR3 has 17 amino acids. DNA of the CDR3: TGTGCCAGCAGTTCCGGACTAGCGGGGCTAGCCAAAAACATTCAGTACTTC. Its protein product is CASSSGLAGLAKNIQYF.

This clonotype was detected many times. The CDR3 DNA is TGTGCCAGCAGCCAAAGTTGGGGCGGGAGTGGGACAGATACGCAGTATTTT. This sequence encodes CASSQSWGGSGTDTQYF. The gene calls are TRBV4-2 and TRBJ2-3; TRBD2 agrees at 7 bases. The germline CDR1 and CDR2 sequences are LGHNA and YNFKEQ. CDR3 length equals 17 residues. Trimming cost V 2 bases and J 3 bases; bases outside gene matches: 11.

This clonotype was counted only a few times. A much larger clone lies one base from this, so it may be a read error. The CDR3 loop reads CASSALQGAVGYGYTF. As DNA, the CDR3 is TGTGCCAGCAGTGCATTACAGGGGGCGGTGGGCTATGGCTACACCTTC. The rearrangement uses TRBV28 and TRBJ1-2; 9 nucleotides match TRBD1. The CDR3 sequence is 16 residues long. J lost 4 bases, V lost 5 bases, and 11 bases had no gene match. Germline V lookup: CDR1 MDHEN, CDR2 SYDVKM.

Only a few counts were recorded for this clonotype. The chain links TRBV4-3 to TRBJ1-5; D is unclear. V was pared by 0 bases and J by 6 bases, with 12 bases between. Germline loops: CDR1 LGHNA, CDR2 YSLEER. The CDR3 covers 15 residues. CDR3 protein: CASSQDYAQIQPQHF. CDR3 nucleotide sequence: TGCGCCAGCAGCCAAGATTACGCTCAAATTCAGCCCCAGCATTTT.

As regards this clonotype: This may come from a read error, since a much larger clone is one base off. J is TRBJ2-3 and V is TRBV10-1; D is possibly TRBD1 (5 bases). TRBJ2-7 explains the end of the DNA better; the J call may be wrong. Germline values: CDR1 WNHNN, CDR2 SYGVQD (reference sequence). This CDR3 has 14 amino acids. The CDR3 loop reads CASRWRQYQTEQYF. In DNA form, the CDR3 reads TGCGCCAGCCGTTGGAGACAGTATCAGACTGAGCAGTACTTC.

The chain uses TRBV7-2 and TRBJ2-1; D not certain. V shed 3 bases and J shed 2 bases, with 14 bases lying between them. This CDR3 contains 16 residues. Germline V gene lookup returns CDR1 SGHTA and CDR2 FQGNSA. This CDR3 reads CASSLTPGATYNEQFF. The DNA of the CDR3 is TGTGCCAGCAGCTTGACCCCCGGAGCTACCTACAATGAGCAGTTCTTC. Full variable domain (outside the CDR3, taken from reference TRBV7-2 and TRBJ2-1): GAGVSQSPSNKVTEKGKDVELRCDPISGHTALYWYRQSLGQGLEFLIYFQGNSAPDKSGLPSDRFSAERTGGSVSTLTIQRTQQEDSAVYLCASSLTPGATYNEQFFGPGTRLTVL.

This clonotype has more than one count but fewer than ten. The chain carries TRBV27 and TRBJ2-3; D ambiguous. The CDR3 is 16 residues long. V was shortened by 0 bases and J by 0 bases, with 10 bases between the two germline ends. Germline V CDR1 and CDR2: MNHEY, SMNVEV (reference sequence). As DNA, the CDR3 is TGTGCCAGCAGTTTATCAGGGCGGATCAGCACAGATACGCAGTATTTT. It specifies CASSLSGRISTDTQYF.

The sample holds many counts of this clonotype. J is TRBJ2-2 and V is TRBV7-2; D remains unclear. The germline V gene encodes CDR1 SGHTA and CDR2 FQGNSA. V was clipped by 7 bases and J by 5 bases, with 17 bases between them. The CDR3 loop spans 15 amino acids. CDR3 sequence (DNA): TGTGCCAGCATCGAACCCTCTCGAGGAACCGGGGAGCTGTTTTTT. Residues: CASIEPSRGTGELFF.

This clonotype showed up just a few times. The V gene is TRBV30, the J gene TRBJ2-1, with 11 nucleotides matching TRBD2. The CDR3 covers 15 residues. Germline values: CDR1 GTSNPN, CDR2 SVGIG (reference sequence). The J segment lost 9 bases and the V segment lost 6 bases, leaving 13 bases of the junction unmatched. The CDR3 bases are TGTGCCTGCCAAAAGCAACTAGCGGGGGCGGGTGAGCAGTTCTTC. This codes for CACQKQLAGAGEQFF.

This clonotype was counted ten times or more. The chain couples TRBV20-1 to TRBJ1-6, with D perhaps TRBD1 (5 bases). This CDR3 has 14 residues. The germline gives CDR1 DFQATT, CDR2 SNEGSKA (reference sequence). Deletions cut 0 bases from V and 13 bases from J, with 16 bases between. The CDR3, as DNA: TGCAGTGCTAGAGAGGTGGGGGGTCCCCTCCCCCTCCACTTT. It codes for CSAREVGGPLPLHF.

This clonotype was observed at least ten times. V is TRBV19 and J is TRBJ2-3; D unresolved. Between the trimmed V and J ends, which lost 3 bases and 4 bases, there was a span of 17 bases. The CDR3 is 16 amino acids. CDR1 and CDR2 (germline): LNHDA, SQIVND (reference sequence). The CDR3 region is CASSIGISTTPDTQYF. In DNA form, the CDR3 reads TGTGCCAGTAGTATCGGCATTTCGACGACCCCAGATACGCAGTATTTT.

At least ten counts were recorded for this clonotype. The chain employs TRBV6-2 or TRBV6-3 and TRBJ2-7; 8 positions match TRBD2. The CDR3 totals 13 residues. CDR1 and CDR2 (germline): MNHEY, SVGEGT. The junction had 6 bases not matched to a gene; V was cut back by 9 bases and J by 2 bases. CDR3 sequence (DNA): TGTGCCAGTCGCGGGGGGACCACCTACGAGCAGTACTTC. Translating it yields CASRGGTTYEQYF.

This clonotype was detected many times. V is TRBV5-1 and J is TRBJ2-1; D call uncertain. V lost 4 bases, J lost 2 bases, and 16 bases lay in between. The CDR3 sequence is 16 residues long. The germline gives CDR1 SGHRS, CDR2 YFSETQ. This CDR3 is CASSPRWAVPYNEQFF. The CDR3 bases are TGCGCCAGCAGCCCCCGGTGGGCGGTCCCCTACAATGAGCAGTTCTTC.

This clonotype was seen a handful of times. This chain uses TRBV6-1 with TRBJ1-5; 7 positions match TRBD1. Germline CDR1 is MNHNS and CDR2 is SASEGT. V lost 6 bases and J lost 6; bases outside the gene matches: 8. This CDR3 has 14 amino acids. This CDR3 reads CASRDGTGAQPQHF. CDR3 DNA: TGTGCCAGCAGGGATGGAACAGGGGCTCAGCCCCAGCATTTT.

This clonotype was observed a handful of times. The genes are TRBV5-1 and TRBJ2-6; D gene uncertain. This CDR3 has 15 amino acids. Germline assignment: CDR1 SGHRS and CDR2 YFSETQ. Trimming removed 2 bases from V and 2 bases from J, with 8 bases in between. CDR3 region: CASSFMVAGANVLTF. DNA for the CDR3: TGCGCCAGCAGCTTTATGGTGGCTGGGGCCAACGTCCTGACTTTC.

Notes on this clonotype: Mismatch with germline at one junction end may stem from a read error. The chain is built from TRBV27 and TRBJ2-5; 9 bases line up with TRBD2. With the DNA end fitting TRBJ2-1 better, the J assignment may be wrong. This CDR3 has 18 amino acids. CDR1 MNHEY and CDR2 SMNVEV come from the germline V gene (reference sequence). CDR3 sequence reads: CASSSYGSIAGAGNEQFF. The CDR3 nucleotides are TGCGCCAGCAGTTCATACGGAAGTATAGCGGGAGCGGGCAATGAGCAGTTCTTC.

This clonotype came up a few times. The V and J genes are TRBV19 and TRBJ2-5; no firm D call. The CDR3 is made up of 14 amino acids. The ends were cut back, 3 bases at V and 1 base at J, with 9 bases in the middle. Per germline, CDR1 LNHDA and CDR2 SQIVND (reference sequence). The CDR3 protein is CASSISRIQETQYF. CDR3 nucleotides: TGTGCCAGTAGTATTAGTAGAATCCAAGAGACCCAGTACTTC.

The V gene is TRBV2, the J gene TRBJ1-5; possible D gene TRBD1, 5 bases. V was trimmed by 8 bases and J by 2 bases, leaving 13 bases between them. CDR1 SNHLY and CDR2 FYNNEI come from the germline V gene. The length of the CDR3 is 14 residues. The CDR3 nucleotides read TGTGCCAGCGGGGCGGGAAAGGGCAATCAGCCCCAGCATTTT. Translating it yields CASGAGKGNQPQHF. The variable domain in full, completed from reference TRBV2 and TRBJ1-5, reads EPEVTQTPSHQVTQMGQEVILRCVPISNHLYFYWYRQILGQKVEFLVSFYNNEISEKSEIFDDQFSVERPDGSNFTLKIRSTKLEDSAMYFCASGAGKGNQPQHFGDGTRLSIL.

This clonotype has ten or more counts. The chain combines TRBV12-3 or TRBV12-4 with TRBJ2-3; the D call may be TRBD1 or TRBD2 (5 bases each). Between the trimmed V and J ends, which lost 6 bases and 0 bases, there was a span of 22 bases. The CDR3 covers 18 residues. CDR3 in amino acids: CASSKDSRTWSSTDTQYF. Written as DNA, the CDR3 is TGTGCCAGCAGCAAGGACTCTCGGACATGGAGTAGCACAGATACGCAGTATTTT.

At least ten counts were recorded for this clonotype. The chain joins TRBV27 to TRBJ1-2, with 8 bases matching TRBD1. The ends lost 6 bases at V and 7 bases at J; junction bases unmatched: 19. Per germline, CDR1 MNHEY and CDR2 SMNVEV (reference sequence). CDR3 length: 17 amino acids. The CDR3 protein is CASRTPKGTGALSGYTF. CDR3 DNA: TGTGCCAGCAGAACGCCAAAAGGGACAGGCGCTCTAAGTGGCTACACCTTC.

The chain uses TRBV6-1 and TRBJ2-3; D is possibly TRBD1 (6 bases). The germline gives CDR1 MNHNS, CDR2 SASEGT. The CDR3 has 14 amino acids. Trimming shortened V by 8 bases and J by 5 bases, and 17 bases separated the two germline ends. CDR3 sequence (DNA): TGTGCCAGCCGCAATCCCCAAGGGGGAGATACGCAGTATTTT. Its protein product is CASRNPQGGDTQYF.